Sequencing of this TCR beta chain was carried out in a study of human T cells and chemical hapten exposure. Original processing methods: Sample TCR counts, which ranged from roughly 23,224 to 750,000, had a median of 95,638. Each CDR3 protein gets one entry after TCRdb re-called the RACE reads with MiXCR. These V and J calls derive from TCRdb rather than the authors' analysis. The sample lists about 360,000 distinct CDR3 sequences; around 7% were seen once. Time point meaning: patch test 1, 2 weeks after DPC sensitization. Treatment meaning: therapeutic diphenylcyclopropenone sensitization with weekly scalp DPC. Blood draws preceded each patch test application. Suited to DPC and affected by alopecia, the donors ranged from 18 to 70 years old. This clonotype showed up just a few times. Its matching antigen is unknown. Study-level results: Alopecia was present in the donors, so their immune response may differ from healthy people's.

The CDR3 spans 14 residues. CDR1 is MGHRA and CDR2 is YSYEKL in the germline V gene. Germline trimming cut 5 bases from V and 5 bases from J; bases unmatched to any gene: 5. Sequences were derived from whole blood, sampled in connection with sensitization to the hapten diphenylcyclopropenone (DPC). The chain is built from TRBV4-1 and TRBJ1-2; 10 bases are a match to TRBD1. The clonotype originates from a woman aged 18-30 years with alopecia areata. Some clones in this sample may be carry-over from other donors' samples. The CDR3 here is CASSIRTGGYGYTF. In DNA form, the CDR3 reads TGCGCCAGCAGCATCCGGACAGGGGGATATGGCTACACCTTC.